What follows is one T cell receptor (beta chain) and its context. Recovery among Cohort 3 donors was established by two negative PCRs, clearance, or symptom resolution. Per the original data handling: Estimation of nucleated cell counts relied on the amplification of reference gene primers. Method: immunoSEQ multiplex PCR; TCRdb's copy keeps in-frame clones and lacks some. V, J and clone size were drawn from that table, and D and trimming were deduced from the DNA. Here the sample spans under 450,000 clones, roughly 87% being singletons. The data stem from a study of blood T cell repertoires in COVID-19. Study information: Sites in the United States, Italy and Spain provided acute and convalescent COVID-19 samples. Nucleic acid was either cDNA or gDNA, and it came from T cells, B-cell-depleted T cells, or PBMCs.

The CDR3 is 14 amino acids. The germline V gene has CDR1 SGHDN and CDR2 FVKESK. With V trimmed by 4 bases and J by 9 bases, 7 bases remained unmatched. Source material: PBMCs or T cells enriched from blood (not recorded which). The chain carries TRBV14 and TRBJ2-1; TRBD1 matches 9 bases. This TCR derives from a woman in her 30s who had recovered from COVID-19. CDR3 sequence reads: CASSPGTGRSEQFF. In nucleotides, the CDR3 is TGTGCCAGCAGCCCGGGGACAGGGCGCAGTGAGCAGTTCTTC.